A single sample gave rise to the 10 T cell receptor beta chains below, sequenced in a study of post-analysis software for immune sequencing data (dated by TCRdb to between 2014 and 2017). Paper-wide results and their limitations: Patients showed significantly higher frequencies than controls for several TRBV segments, among them TRBV5-6, TRBV5-1 and TRBV20-1.

Receptors were amplified or captured by PCR. This sample was sequenced with an Illumina HiSeq 2500. To reduce PCR and sequencing biases, unique molecular identifiers were built into the TCR beta cDNA libraries. TCRdb ran its own pipeline on the public reads, namely fastp trimming at Q25 and MiXCR clone calling, and kept in-frame beta chains. Rows matching on CDR3 protein sequence are summarized as one entry with the most common DNA and genes. Within this sample are more than 500,000 distinct CDR3 sequences, with around 34% of them counted one time only. The ten largest clones take up approximately 5.4% of the sample. These receptors are not linked to any known antigen. The sequenced material came from blood. The receptors shown here come from a girl under 18 with multiple sclerosis.

The table lists this clonotype with a count of one. The gene calls are TRBV5-1 and TRBJ1-5, with 10 nucleotides matching TRBD1. V shed 2 bases, J shed 3 bases, and the junction held 8 bases outside the gene matches. CDR1 and CDR2 from the germline V gene are SGHRS and YFSETQ. The CDR3 totals 17 residues. CDR3 sequence reads: CASSLTPGQGINQPQHF. The CDR3 bases are TGCGCCAGCAGCTTAACCCCGGGACAGGGGATCAATCAGCCCCAGCATTTT.

The rearrangement joins TRBV4-2 to TRBJ2-1, with TRBD2 identical over 9 bases. J gave up 6 bases and V 4 bases, and 7 bases lay outside the gene matches. CDR3 size: 15 residues. The germline CDR1 and CDR2 sequences are LGHNA and YNFKEQ. CDR3 sequence reads: CASSPPAGGSNEQFF. The CDR3 DNA is TGTGCCAGCAGCCCCCCAGCGGGGGGCTCCAATGAGCAGTTCTTC.

This clonotype has only a few counts. The V and J genes are TRBV6-6 and TRBJ1-6; D may be TRBD1 (5 bases). V lost 4 bases to trimming and J lost 10 bases, with 17 bases between them. Germline V CDR1 and CDR2: MNHNY, SVGAGI (reference sequence). CDR3 length: 15 residues. CDR3 protein: CASSSPGGIESPLHF. In DNA form, the CDR3 reads TGTGCCAGCAGTTCCCCGGGGGGGATCGAGTCACCCCTCCACTTT.

The gene calls are TRBV12-3 or TRBV12-4 and TRBJ2-5; 7 nucleotides match TRBD2. Trimming cost V 6 bases and J 11 bases; bases outside gene matches: 12. This CDR3 has 13 residues. CDR3 nucleotide sequence: TGTGCCAGCAGCCGGCAACGGGGGGAAAAGCAGTACTTC. This encodes CASSRQRGEKQYF.

V usage is TRBV5-1 and J usage is TRBJ2-2; D is possibly TRBD2 (6 bases). V lost 3 bases to trimming and J lost 3 bases, with 15 bases between them. This CDR3 is built from 16 residues. CDR1 and CDR2 (germline): SGHRS, YFSETQ. The CDR3 coding sequence is TGCGCCAGCAGCTGGGACTTGGGGCGCGACACCGGGGAGCTGTTTTTT. It is translated as CASSWDLGRDTGELFF.

The chain employs TRBV24-1 and TRBJ1-5, with 7 positions matching TRBD1. The CDR3 totals 15 residues. V trimming: 4 bases; J trimming: 4 bases; junction bases outside the gene matches: 6. Looked up from germline, CDR1 is KGHDR and CDR2 is SFDVKD. CDR3 region: CATSDHRGGNQPQHF. The CDR3, as DNA: TGTGCCACCAGTGACCACAGGGGTGGAAATCAGCCCCAGCATTTT.

As DNA, the CDR3 is TGCGCCAGCACGTTAGGACTAGCGGGGACCTACGAGCAGTACTTC. Translation gives CASTLGLAGTYEQYF. V gene TRBV5-1 combines with J gene TRBJ2-7, with 12 bases matching TRBD2. This CDR3 is built from 15 residues. Trimming at V came to 6 bases and at J to 2 bases, leaving 6 bases not matched to a gene. Germline CDR1 is SGHRS and CDR2 is YFSETQ.

The CDR3 loop is CSVSGTGSGQPQHF. The CDR3 nucleotides are TGCAGCGTTTCCGGGACAGGGTCGGGTCAGCCCCAGCATTTT. The gene calls are TRBV20-1 and TRBJ1-5; 9 nucleotides line up with TRBD1. The germline gives CDR1 DFQATT, CDR2 SNEGSKA (reference sequence). CDR3 length: 14 residues.

J is TRBJ1-5 and V is TRBV7-8, with D perhaps matching TRBD1 (6 bases). Trimming cost V 2 bases and J 3 bases, with 11 bases left between them. This CDR3 has 15 residues. Germline V gene lookup returns CDR1 SGHVS and CDR2 FQNEAQ. Here the CDR3 DNA reads TGTGCCAGCAGCTTATCGACAGGAGACAATCAGCCCCAGCATTTT. Its protein product is CASSLSTGDNQPQHF.

The sample holds a few counts of this clonotype. This chain uses TRBV7-9 with TRBJ2-4, with D possibly matching TRBD2 (6 bases). The last part of the DNA fits TRBJ2-7 better; the J call may be wrong. This CDR3 comprises 15 residues. CDR1 is SEHNR, CDR2 FQNEAQ, per germline (reference sequence). The CDR3 nucleotides read TGTGCCAGCAGCTCCCGGTGGAGCGGGCCGAACGAGCAGTACTTC. Translated, it gives CASSSRWSGPNEQYF.